Sequencing of this T cell receptor beta chain was carried out in a study of blood T cells in healthy people across ages. Findings of the study overall: PBMCs went unsorted, and a conclusive naive versus antigen-experienced comparison was therefore prevented.

In this sample, this clonotype turned up many times. Its antigen is not identified. A second about 6 to 11 cycle PCR used barcoded and J-beta primers. TCRdb reanalysed the 5' RACE reads using MiXCR and keeps one entry per CDR3 protein. The sample lists about 930,000 distinct CDR3 sequences, 25% to 30% seen once, with roughly 10% in the top ten. The data also belong to a second study, concerning T cells of mothers and their children. That paper notes: Slightly, though not significantly, more overlap was seen in related than in unrelated mother-child pairs.

The sequence was collected from a woman aged 35 to 49 in good health. The sample consisted of blood.

The CDR3 DNA reads as TGTGCCAGCAGTTCGCGGCCGTTAACCTACGAGCAGTACTTC. Translation gives CASSSRPLTYEQYF. The rearrangement links TRBV14 to TRBJ2-7, with D unclear. Trimming cost V 6 bases and J 2 bases, with 14 bases left between them. The length of the CDR3 is 14 residues. Germline lookup yields CDR1 SGHDN and CDR2 FVKESK. Using reference TRBV14 and TRBJ2-7 for the parts outside the CDR3, the full variable domain is EAGVTQFPSHSVIEKGQTVTLRCDPISGHDNLYWYRRVMGKEIKFLLHFVKESKQDESGMPNNRFLAERTGGTYSTLKVQPAELEDSGVYFCASSSRPLTYEQYFGPGTRLTVT.